This T cell receptor (beta chain) was sequenced in a study of blood T cell repertoires in COVID-19. This CDR3 contains 16 residues. The trim removed 0 bases at V and 10 bases at J, leaving 3 bases unmatched. Germline V gene lookup returns CDR1 KGHSH and CDR2 LQKENI. Seattle patients were enrolled during active infection and followed longitudinally. Sequenced by immunoSEQ multiplex PCR; TCRdb stores in-frame clones only, minus some. The table has tens of thousands of clones, 65% to 90% seen once. The sequence derives from a man aged 50 or older with COVID-19, enrolled during active disease. V is TRBV18 and J is TRBJ2-1; 16 nucleotides match TRBD2. Source material: peripheral blood. The CDR3 region has the DNA TGTGCCAGCTCACCACCGGGACTAGCGGGAGGGGGCGAGCAGTTCTTC. This translates into CASSPPGLAGGGEQFF.